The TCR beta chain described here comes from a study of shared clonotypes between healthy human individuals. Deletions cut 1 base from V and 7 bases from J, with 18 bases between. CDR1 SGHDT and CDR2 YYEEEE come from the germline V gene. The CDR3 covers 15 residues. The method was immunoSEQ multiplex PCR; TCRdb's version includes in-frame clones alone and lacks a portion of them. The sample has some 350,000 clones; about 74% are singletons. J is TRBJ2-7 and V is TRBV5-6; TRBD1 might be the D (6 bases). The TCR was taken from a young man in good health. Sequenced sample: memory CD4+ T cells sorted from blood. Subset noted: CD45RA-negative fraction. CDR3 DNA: TGTGCCAGCAGCTTGATCGGGACACGGATTGAAGAGCAGTACTTC. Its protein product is CASSLIGTRIEEQYF.